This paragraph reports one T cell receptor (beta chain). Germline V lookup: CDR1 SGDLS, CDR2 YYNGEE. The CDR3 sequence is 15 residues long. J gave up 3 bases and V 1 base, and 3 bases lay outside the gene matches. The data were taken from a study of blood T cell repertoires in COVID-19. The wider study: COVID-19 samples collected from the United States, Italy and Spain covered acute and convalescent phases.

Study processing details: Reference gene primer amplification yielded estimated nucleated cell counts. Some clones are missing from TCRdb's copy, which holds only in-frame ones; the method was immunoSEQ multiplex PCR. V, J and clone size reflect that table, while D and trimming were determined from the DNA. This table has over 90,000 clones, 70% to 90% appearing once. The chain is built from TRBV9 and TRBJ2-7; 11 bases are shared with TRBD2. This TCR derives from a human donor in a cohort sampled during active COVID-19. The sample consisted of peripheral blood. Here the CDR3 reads CASSVTSGSFYEQYF. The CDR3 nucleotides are TGTGCCAGCAGCGTAACTAGCGGGAGTTTCTACGAGCAGTACTTC.